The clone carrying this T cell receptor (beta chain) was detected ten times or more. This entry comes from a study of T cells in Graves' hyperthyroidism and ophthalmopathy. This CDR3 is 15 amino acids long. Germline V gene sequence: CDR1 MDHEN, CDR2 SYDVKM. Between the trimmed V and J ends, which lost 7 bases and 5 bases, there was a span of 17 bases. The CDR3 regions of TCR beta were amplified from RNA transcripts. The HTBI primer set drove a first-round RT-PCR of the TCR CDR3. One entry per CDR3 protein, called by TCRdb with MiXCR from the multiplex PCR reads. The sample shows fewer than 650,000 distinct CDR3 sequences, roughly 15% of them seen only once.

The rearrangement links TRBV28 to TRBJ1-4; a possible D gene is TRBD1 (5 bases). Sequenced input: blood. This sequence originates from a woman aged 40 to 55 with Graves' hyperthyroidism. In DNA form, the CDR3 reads TGTGCCAGCACCTCGGTCTCGGCAGGGAATGAAAAACTGTTTTTT. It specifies CASTSVSAGNEKLFF.